Below, 22 T cell receptor beta chains from the same sample are listed, as sequenced in a study of siplizumab effects on memory and regulatory T cells. Measured with immunoSEQ multiplex PCR; TCRdb has only the in-frame clones, and not every one. The repertoire holds over 85,000 clones, with roughly 95% as singletons. Sequences were obtained from naive CD4+ T cells sorted from blood. Receptors originate from a human donor in good health.

The chain employs TRBV28 and TRBJ1-2, with TRBD1 identical over 7 bases. This CDR3 spans 13 amino acids. Looked up from germline, CDR1 is MDHEN and CDR2 is SYDVKM. V dropped 7 bases and J dropped 5; count of bases not matched to a gene: 7. The CDR3 nucleotides are TGTGCCAGCACCCCGACAGGGCCATATGGCTACACCTTC. Translation gives CASTPTGPYGYTF.

The chain is built from TRBV5-5 and TRBJ2-7; the D gene is possibly TRBD1 (6 bases). Germline V gene data show CDR1 as SGHKS and CDR2 as YYEKEE (reference sequence). The CDR3 consists of 15 residues. Between the trimmed V and J ends, which lost 3 bases and 2 bases, there was a span of 15 bases. This chain's CDR3 is CASSSLTGSTYEQYF. The CDR3 DNA reads as TGTGCCAGCAGCTCCCTGACAGGTTCCACCTACGAGCAGTACTTC.

The genes are TRBV2 and TRBJ2-6; no reliable D call. V lost 5 bases to trimming and J lost 0 bases, with 8 bases between them. The CDR3 has 15 amino acids. From germline, CDR1 is SNHLY and CDR2 FYNNEI. The CDR3 protein is CASSSRNSGANVLTF. For the CDR3, the DNA is TGTGCCAGCAGTTCTCGTAACTCTGGGGCCAACGTCCTGACTTTC.

J is TRBJ1-1 and V is TRBV7-2; tentative D call: TRBD1 (5 bases). CDR1 is SGHTA, CDR2 FQGNSA, per germline. Trimming removed 1 base from V and 0 bases from J, with 9 bases in between. The CDR3 runs 15 residues. The CDR3 loop reads CASSLDRGVNTEAFF. The CDR3 DNA is TGTGCCAGCAGCTTAGATCGAGGGGTGAACACTGAAGCTTTCTTT.

V and J are TRBV13 and TRBJ2-1; maybe TRBD1 (6 bases). V was shortened by 4 bases and J by 0 bases, with 13 bases between the two germline ends. The CDR3 sequence is 16 residues long. The V gene's germline CDR1 is PRHDT and CDR2 FYEKMQ (reference sequence). In nucleotides, the CDR3 is TGTGCCAGCAGCTCCTCGACAGGCCGCTCCTACAATGAGCAGTTCTTC. It codes for CASSSSTGRSYNEQFF. Based on the CDR3 plus reference TRBV13 and TRBJ2-1, the full variable domain is AAGVIQSPRHLIKEKRETATLKCYPIPRHDTVYWYQQGPGQDPQFLISFYEKMQSDKGSIPDRFSAQQFSDYHSELNMSSLELGDSALYFCASSSSTGRSYNEQFFGPGTRLTVL.

This chain links TRBV2 with TRBJ2-2, with D unclear. The germline V gene has CDR1 SNHLY and CDR2 FYNNEI. V lost 4 bases and J lost 5, with 14 bases in between. CDR3 size: 15 residues. CDR3 protein: CASSVVPARTGELFF. In DNA, the CDR3 is TGTGCCAGCAGTGTAGTACCGGCGCGTACCGGGGAGCTGTTTTTT.

The chain has TRBV12-2 and TRBJ2-1; the D segment call TRBD2 is taken from the table without a DNA check. TRBV12-2 is a listed pseudogene. The CDR3 totals 20 residues. The CDR3 DNA is TGTGCAAGTCGCTCTTACACGACTAGCGGGGCCAAAAGGAGGCACAATGAGCAGTTCTTC. This gives the protein CASRSYTTSGAKRRHNEQFF.

This clone showed up just once. The V call is TRBV19, the J call TRBJ2-7; D is uncertain. The CDR3 is 13 amino acids. The V end lost 3 bases, the J end lost 2 bases, and 8 bases lay between the germline ends. Germline values: CDR1 LNHDA, CDR2 SQIVND (reference sequence). The CDR3 DNA reads as TGTGCCAGTAGTATCGTTGTGACCTACGAGCAGTACTTC. Translating it yields CASSIVVTYEQYF.

The chain carries TRBV7-2 and TRBJ2-1; 11 bases fit TRBD2. J lost 10 bases, V lost 6 bases, and 8 bases had no gene match. CDR1 is SGHTA, CDR2 FQGNSA, per germline. The CDR3 runs 14 residues. CDR3 sequence (DNA): TGTGCCAGCAGTGAGGGACTAGCGGTGGGAGAGCAGTTCTTC. Amino acid sequence: CASSEGLAVGEQFF.

The chain combines TRBV5-6 with TRBJ2-3, with 9 bases aligning to TRBD2. Germline V CDR1 and CDR2: SGHDT, YYEEEE. CDR3 length: 15 amino acids. V was clipped by 4 bases and J by 5 bases; unmatched bases: 8. The CDR3 spells CASSLLAGSEDTQYF. CDR3 coding DNA: TGTGCCAGCAGCCTGCTAGCGGGGTCGGAAGATACGCAGTATTTT.

The chain employs TRBV4-2 and TRBJ1-2; D gene unclear. V was clipped by 1 base and J by 3 bases, with 12 bases between them. From germline, CDR1 is LGHNA and CDR2 YNFKEQ. There are 15 residues in the CDR3. CDR3 protein: CASSQGVEGYYGYTF. The CDR3 region has the DNA TGTGCCAGCAGCCAAGGAGTAGAGGGCTACTATGGCTACACCTTC.

This chain joins TRBV7-2 and TRBJ1-3; no definite D call. CDR3 size: 16 residues. The germline V and J ends were trimmed by 2 bases and 0 bases, with 11 bases remaining between them. Germline loops: CDR1 SGHTA, CDR2 FQGNSA. The DNA for the CDR3 is TGTGCCAGCAGCTTACCTCCAGGTTCCTCTGGAAACACCATATATTTT. Its translation is CASSLPPGSSGNTIYF.

This clone was observed once. The chain has TRBV2 and TRBJ2-3, with D possibly TRBD1 on 5 matching bases. Germline values: CDR1 SNHLY, CDR2 FYNNEI. The CDR3 is 13 amino acids. V dropped 11 bases and J dropped 2 bases, with 14 bases sitting between them. CDR3 residues: CAVRVISTDTQYF. The CDR3 DNA is TGTGCCGTCAGGGTTATATCCACAGATACGCAGTATTTT.

The chain recombines TRBV5-1 with TRBJ1-1; 10 nucleotides align to TRBD1. V was pared by 7 bases and J by 3 bases, with 9 bases of the junction left unmatched. From germline, CDR1 is SGHRS and CDR2 YFSETQ. This CDR3 is 15 amino acids long. CDR3: CASRGTGAFYTEAFF. In DNA, the CDR3 is TGCGCCAGCCGCGGGACAGGGGCTTTCTACACTGAAGCTTTCTTT.

This chain links TRBV9 with TRBJ1-2; no clear D gene. Germline assignment: CDR1 SGDLS and CDR2 YYNGEE. V was cut by 8 bases and J by 0 bases, with 8 bases left in between. The CDR3 totals 12 residues. CDR3 DNA: TGTGCCAGTGGGGAAGCTAACTATGGCTACACCTTC. Protein sequence: CASGEANYGYTF.

V is TRBV5-4 and J is TRBJ2-5; TRBD1 aligns across 8 bases. Unmatched junction bases numbered 4, after V lost 2 bases and J lost 4 bases. CDR3 length: 14 amino acids. Germline lookup yields CDR1 SGHNT and CDR2 YYREEE (reference sequence). CDR3 sequence: CASSFQTGAETQYF. The DNA for the CDR3 is TGTGCCAGCAGCTTCCAGACAGGGGCAGAGACCCAGTACTTC.

The DNA for the CDR3 is TGTGCCAGCAGCTTGCCTCGTAACCGCAATCCGGGACACCCTTACGAGCAGTACTTC. Protein: CASSLPRNRNPGHPYEQYF. The V gene is TRBV28, the J gene TRBJ2-7; a possible D gene is TRBD1 (6 bases). V was cut by 6 bases and J by 4 bases, with 31 bases left in between. The CDR3 runs to 19 residues. Germline V gives CDR1 MDHEN, CDR2 SYDVKM.

This sequence joins TRBV28 and TRBJ1-5; a weak D match, TRBD1 (6 bases). CDR3 length: 15 amino acids. Germline CDR1 is MDHEN and CDR2 is SYDVKM. Trimming shortened V by 2 bases and J by 8 bases, and 16 bases separated the two germline ends. The CDR3 bases are TGTGCCAGCAGTTTACCGGGGGCCCGGATCGAGCCCCAGCATTTT. Translated, it gives CASSLPGARIEPQHF.

V usage is TRBV28 and J usage is TRBJ1-2; D possibly corresponds to TRBD1 (6 bases). The CDR3 consists of 12 residues. Germline CDR1 and CDR2: MDHEN and SYDVKM. Trimming took 7 bases from V and 8 from J, leaving 14 bases between them. The CDR3 here is CASNRQGYGYTF. The CDR3 nucleotides are TGTGCCAGCAATAGGCAGGGGTACGGCTACACCTTC.

This chain connects TRBV18 to TRBJ1-5; TRBD1 matches at 7 bases. V gave up 6 bases and J gave up 4 bases; unmatched junction bases: 6. In germline, CDR1 is KGHSH, CDR2 LQKENI. The CDR3 runs to 14 residues. This chain's CDR3 is CASSFGTDNQPQHF. CDR3 sequence (DNA): TGTGCCAGCTCTTTCGGGACAGATAATCAGCCCCAGCATTTT.

This rearrangement joins TRBV6-5 to TRBJ1-2; the D is unclear. Germline V CDR1 and CDR2: MNHEY, SVGAGI. This CDR3 contains 13 residues. V was cut by 8 bases and J by 4 bases, with 14 bases left in between. The CDR3 nucleotides are TGTGCCAGCTGTACGGCTAGTTCCTATGGCTACACCTTC. This gives the protein CASCTASSYGYTF.

The chain links TRBV7-6 to TRBJ2-1; tentatively, D is TRBD2 (5 bases). The CDR3 length is 14 residues. Germline V gene lookup returns CDR1 SGHVS and CDR2 FNYEAQ. V gave up 6 bases and J gave up 6 bases, with 15 bases separating them. Here the CDR3 reads CASSGTGSGNEQFF. For the CDR3, the DNA is TGTGCCAGCAGTGGTACGGGGTCCGGCAATGAGCAGTTCTTC. The variable domain in full, with the rest retrieved from reference TRBV7-6 and TRBJ2-1, is GAGVSQSPRYKVTKRGQDVALRCDPISGHVSLYWYRQALGQGPEFLTYFNYEAQQDKSGLPNDRFSAERPEGSISTLTIQRTEQRDSAMYRCASSGTGSGNEQFFGPGTRLTVL.